The 5 T cell receptor beta chains below all came from one sample that was sequenced in a study of blood T cell repertoires in COVID-19. Sequenced by immunoSEQ multiplex PCR; TCRdb stores in-frame clones only, minus some. The repertoire has 50,000 to 65,000 clones, more than 75% of them found once; the top ten carry over 0.8%. The sequencing sample was made of peripheral blood. The receptors originated from a man aged 65-85 years with acute or convalescent COVID-19.

This clone appeared a few times. The V call is TRBV28, the J call TRBJ1-2, with D maybe TRBD1 (6 bases). In germline, CDR1 is MDHEN, CDR2 SYDVKM. Deletions cut 5 bases from V and 0 bases from J, with 10 bases between. The CDR3 covers 14 residues. The DNA for the CDR3 is TGTGCCAGCAGTCGGGACACCGCTAACTATGGCTACACCTTC. This codes for CASSRDTANYGYTF.

J is TRBJ2-7 and V is TRBV6-2 or TRBV6-3; possibly TRBD1 for D (6 bases). The CDR3 runs to 16 residues. Germline V gene sequence: CDR1 MNHEY, CDR2 SVGEGT. Trimming removed 0 bases at V and 3 bases at J, with 15 bases between. The CDR3 sequence: CASSYSPGQSFYEQYF. The CDR3 DNA reads TGTGCCAGCAGTTACTCGCCCGGACAGAGCTTCTACGAGCAGTACTTC.

The chain recombines TRBV19 with TRBJ2-7; D is undetermined. CDR3 length equals 13 residues. The V and J ends lost 5 bases and 1 base respectively, with 9 bases between them. The germline gives CDR1 LNHDA, CDR2 SQIVND (reference sequence). CDR3 sequence reads: CASSSGPSYEQYF. CDR3 in DNA: TGTGCCAGTAGTTCCGGTCCTTCCTACGAGCAGTACTTC. The variable domain in full, with the rest retrieved from reference TRBV19 and TRBJ2-7, is DGGITQSPKYLFRKEGQNVTLSCEQNLNHDAMYWYRQDPGQGLRLIYYSQIVNDFQKGDIAEGYSVSREKKESFPLTVTSAQKNPTAFYLCASSSGPSYEQYFGPGTRLTVT.

This clone was recorded a few times. The chain links TRBV4-1 to TRBJ2-3; tentatively, D is TRBD1 (5 bases). CDR3 length: 15 residues. V lost 4 bases and J 0 bases, leaving 11 bases between the germline ends. The germline V gene has CDR1 MGHRA and CDR2 YSYEKL. CDR3: CASSPRGSSTDTQYF. The CDR3 DNA follows: TGCGCCAGCAGCCCTAGGGGATCTAGCACAGATACGCAGTATTTT.

J is TRBJ2-6 and V is TRBV6-1; D ambiguous. Germline CDR1 is MNHNS and CDR2 is SASEGT. The V and J ends lost 3 bases and 4 bases respectively, with 19 bases between them. This CDR3 is built from 18 residues. The CDR3 here is CASSETEARPTGANVLTF. As DNA, the CDR3 is TGTGCCAGCAGTGAGACCGAGGCTCGCCCGACGGGGGCCAACGTCCTGACTTTC.